The 14 T cell receptor beta chains reported below all come from one sample, sequenced in a study of shared clonotypes between healthy human individuals. Repertoires were generated with immunoSEQ multiplex PCR, while TCRdb's copy carries only in-frame clones and drops some. This table has about 600,000 clones, about 96% appearing once. Source material: naive CD4+ T cells sorted from blood. The subset is: CD45RA+ positively selected. The receptor set was obtained from a woman aged 25 to 39 in good health.

The chain joins TRBV7-2 to TRBJ2-7, with TRBD2 as a possible D gene (5 bases). The germline CDR1 and CDR2 sequences are SGHTA and FQGNSA. The CDR3 is 15 residues long. V gave up 0 bases and J gave up 0 bases, with 9 bases separating them. CDR3 region: CASSLAFGSSYEQYF. CDR3 sequence (DNA): TGTGCCAGCAGCTTAGCCTTTGGGAGCTCCTACGAGCAGTACTTC. The complete variable domain, with remaining parts taken from reference TRBV7-2 and TRBJ2-7, reads GAGVSQSPSNKVTEKGKDVELRCDPISGHTALYWYRQSLGQGLEFLIYFQGNSAPDKSGLPSDRFSAERTGGSVSTLTIQRTQQEDSAVYLCASSLAFGSSYEQYFGPGTRLTVT.

The chain combines TRBV5-1 with TRBJ1-4, with 8 nucleotides matching TRBD1. V shed 7 bases, J shed 7 bases, and the junction held 15 bases outside the gene matches. The CDR3 consists of 16 residues. Germline CDR1 is SGHRS and CDR2 is YFSETQ. The CDR3 sequence is CASCRGQGARGEKLFF. DNA of the CDR3: TGCGCCAGCTGTCGCGGGCAGGGGGCGCGGGGTGAAAAACTGTTTTTT.

This chain uses TRBV19 with TRBJ2-5, with D hard to call. CDR3 length equals 14 residues. The ends were cut back, 4 bases at V and 2 bases at J, with 11 bases in the middle. CDR1 is LNHDA and CDR2 is SQIVND in the germline V gene (reference sequence). In DNA form, the CDR3 reads TGTGCCAGTAGTAATTTAGCAGGTCAAGAGACCCAGTACTTC. This sequence encodes CASSNLAGQETQYF.

The rearrangement uses TRBV6-1 and TRBJ2-2; 7 bases fit TRBD1. CDR1 is MNHNS, CDR2 SASEGT, per germline. This CDR3 has 14 residues. Losses at the gene ends were 7 bases for V and 5 bases for J; bases not matched to a gene: 7. The CDR3 region is CASTKTGTTGELFF. CDR3 DNA: TGTGCCAGCACCAAGACAGGGACAACCGGGGAGCTGTTTTTT.

The rearrangement links TRBV2 to TRBJ2-1; 13 bases align to TRBD2. The CDR3 has 14 amino acids. V shed 4 bases and J 14 bases; nucleotides not matched to a gene: 8. The germline V gene encodes CDR1 SNHLY and CDR2 FYNNEI. CDR3 nucleotides: TGTGCCAGCAGTGGAGCAGAACTAGCGGGAGGGAAGTTCTTC. Protein product: CASSGAELAGGKFF.

The rearrangement uses TRBV6-5 and TRBJ1-6; D remains ambiguous. Trimming cost V 0 bases and J 6 bases, with 12 bases left between them. CDR1 is MNHEY and CDR2 is SVGAGI in the germline V gene. The CDR3 contains 16 residues. CDR3: CASSYSGPATNSPLHF. The CDR3 DNA sequence: TGTGCCAGCAGTTACTCCGGACCGGCTACTAATTCACCCCTCCACTTT.

The chain has TRBV5-1 and TRBJ2-5, with a possible D match to TRBD2 (6 bases). V was cut by 0 bases and J by 2 bases, with 11 bases left in between. The CDR3 extends over 15 amino acids. Germline V gives CDR1 SGHRS, CDR2 YFSETQ. In DNA, the CDR3 is TGCGCCAGCAGCTTGGCCGGGACTGAACAAGAGACCCAGTACTTC. Translating gives CASSLAGTEQETQYF. Complete variable domain (other parts from reference TRBV5-1 and TRBJ2-5): KAGVTQTPRYLIKTRGQQVTLSCSPISGHRSVSWYQQTPGQGLQFLFEYFSETQRNKGNFPGRFSGRQFSNSRSEMNVSTLELGDSALYLCASSLAGTEQETQYFGPGTRLLVL.

This clone was counted once. The rearrangement uses TRBV28 and TRBJ1-2; D remains ambiguous. The germline V gene encodes CDR1 MDHEN and CDR2 SYDVKM. Trimming stripped 3 bases from V and 8 bases from J, with 10 bases between. This CDR3 is 12 amino acids long. The CDR3 DNA sequence: TGTGCCAGCAGTTTGGCGTCGGGAGGCTACACCTTC. Its translation: CASSLASGGYTF.

The chain couples TRBV29-1 to TRBJ1-4; TRBD1 might be the D (6 bases). Trimming cost V 7 bases and J 8 bases, with 23 bases left between them. The germline CDR1 and CDR2 sequences are SQVTM and ANQGSEA. The CDR3 totals 15 residues. This CDR3 is CSASGWGLIEEKLFF. The CDR3 DNA is TGCAGCGCCTCGGGTTGGGGGCTGATCGAAGAAAAACTGTTTTTT.

V is TRBV5-4 and J is TRBJ2-3; 14 bases are a match to TRBD2. Per the germline V gene, CDR1 is SGHNT and CDR2 is YYREEE (reference sequence). The J segment lost 6 bases and the V segment lost 1 base, leaving 13 bases of the junction unmatched. CDR3 size: 19 residues. CDR3 DNA: TGTGCCAGCAGCTTGCAGCCCCCGGGACTAGCGGGAGAGATTGATACGCAGTATTTT. Translation gives CASSLQPPGLAGEIDTQYF. The full variable domain, its missing parts supplied by reference TRBV5-4 and TRBJ2-3, is ETGVTQSPTHLIKTRGQQVTLRCSSQSGHNTVSWYQQALGQGPQFIFQYYREEENGRGNFPPRFSGLQFPNYSSELNVNALELDDSALYLCASSLQPPGLAGEIDTQYFGPGTRLTVL.

J is TRBJ2-7 and V is TRBV27; 7 nucleotides align to TRBD1. CDR1 is MNHEY, CDR2 SMNVEV, per germline (reference sequence). The CDR3 is 16 residues long. V lost 6 bases and J lost 2; bases outside the gene matches: 13. The CDR3 coding sequence is TGTGCCAGCAGATTGAGGGATAGACAGGGCACCTACGAGCAGTACTTC. Amino acids: CASRLRDRQGTYEQYF.

The chain recombines TRBV7-8 with TRBJ2-1; D remains unclear. The CDR3 length is 14 residues. Germline V gene sequence: CDR1 SGHVS, CDR2 FQNEAQ. V shed 4 bases and J shed 1 base, with 8 bases lying between them. Here the CDR3 DNA reads TGTGCCAGCAGCTCCGACTCATCCTACAATGAGCAGTTCTTC. Translation: CASSSDSSYNEQFF. Supplemented by reference TRBV7-8 and TRBJ2-1, the full variable domain reads GAGVSQSPRYKVAKRGQDVALRCDPISGHVSLFWYQQALGQGPEFLTYFQNEAQLDKSGLPSDRFFAERPEGSVSTLKIQRTQQEDSAVYLCASSSDSSYNEQFFGPGTRLTVL.

This chain links TRBV28 with TRBJ2-3; tentative D call: TRBD1 (6 bases). Trimming stripped 5 bases from V and 3 bases from J, with 24 bases between. The CDR3 consists of 18 residues. Per germline, CDR1 MDHEN and CDR2 SYDVKM. Here the CDR3 DNA reads TGTGCCAGCAGTCCGACGGGCCCCCCCGGACAGCGAACAGATACGCAGTATTTT. Translated, it gives CASSPTGPPGQRTDTQYF.

The chain uses TRBV29-1 and TRBJ2-7, with 8 nucleotides matching TRBD1. After removal of 4 bases from V and 4 bases from J, the junction contained 12 bases not matched to a gene. The germline gives CDR1 SQVTM, CDR2 ANQGSEA. The length of the CDR3 is 15 residues. CDR3 sequence: CSVVTLQGVRYEQYF. The CDR3 DNA reads TGCAGCGTTGTAACTCTACAGGGGGTGAGGTACGAGCAGTACTTC.